The sequence of this TCR beta chain was determined in a study of early T cells in non-severe SARS-CoV-2 infection. Whole-study context: From unsorted whole blood, bulk RNA was sequenced, and the chains remained unpaired.

Tagging with unique molecular identifiers was applied to individual cDNA molecules. TCRdb redid the calling of the 5' RACE reads with MiXCR, one entry per CDR3 protein. The data contain tens of thousands of distinct CDR3 sequences, 13% to 15% of them singletons. As concerns this clonotype: Its target is unknown.

Findings and limits, study-wide: Reliance on VDJdb matching favored anti-spike CD8 responses; private and CD4 specificities were missed.

The CDR3 consists of 15 residues. The V gene's germline CDR1 is SEHNR and CDR2 FQNEAQ (reference sequence). V dropped 1 base and J dropped 2; count of bases not matched to a gene: 1. The sample was whole blood. The chain combines TRBV7-9 with TRBJ2-5; 10 bases are shared with TRBD2. This clonotype was sampled from an adult who was a healthcare worker with PCR-confirmed SARS-CoV-2 infection or an uninfected control (not recorded which). Here the CDR3 DNA reads TGTGCCAGCAGCTTAGGGACTAGCGGACAAGAGACCCAGTACTTC. The encoded protein is CASSLGTSGQETQYF.